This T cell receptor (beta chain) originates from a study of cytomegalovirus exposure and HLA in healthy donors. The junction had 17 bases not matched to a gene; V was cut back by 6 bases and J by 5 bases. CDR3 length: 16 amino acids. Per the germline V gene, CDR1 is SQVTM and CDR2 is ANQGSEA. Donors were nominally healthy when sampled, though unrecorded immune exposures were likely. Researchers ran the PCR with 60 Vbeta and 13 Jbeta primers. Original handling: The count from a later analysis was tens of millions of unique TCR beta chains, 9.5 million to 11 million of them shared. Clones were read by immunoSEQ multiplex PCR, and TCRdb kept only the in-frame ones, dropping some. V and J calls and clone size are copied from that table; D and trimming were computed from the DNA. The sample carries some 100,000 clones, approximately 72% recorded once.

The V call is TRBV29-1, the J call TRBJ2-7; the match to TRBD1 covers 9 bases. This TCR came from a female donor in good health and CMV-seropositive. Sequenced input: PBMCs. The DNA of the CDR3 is TGCAGCGTGACGAGTATCGGGACAGGGATTAGCAACGAGCAGTACTTC. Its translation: CSVTSIGTGISNEQYF.